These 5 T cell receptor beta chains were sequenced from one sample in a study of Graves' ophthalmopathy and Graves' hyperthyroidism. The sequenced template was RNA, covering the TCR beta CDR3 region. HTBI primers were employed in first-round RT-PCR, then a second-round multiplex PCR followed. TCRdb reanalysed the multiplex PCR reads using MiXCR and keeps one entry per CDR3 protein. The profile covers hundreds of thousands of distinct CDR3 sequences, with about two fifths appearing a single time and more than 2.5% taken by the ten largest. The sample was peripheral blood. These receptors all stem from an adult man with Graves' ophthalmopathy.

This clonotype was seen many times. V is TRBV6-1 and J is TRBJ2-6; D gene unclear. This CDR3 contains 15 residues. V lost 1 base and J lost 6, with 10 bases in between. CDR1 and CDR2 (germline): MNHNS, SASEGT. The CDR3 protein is CASSEGAAEANVLTF. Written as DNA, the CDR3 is TGTGCCAGCAGTGAAGGGGCCGCTGAGGCCAACGTCCTGACTTTC.

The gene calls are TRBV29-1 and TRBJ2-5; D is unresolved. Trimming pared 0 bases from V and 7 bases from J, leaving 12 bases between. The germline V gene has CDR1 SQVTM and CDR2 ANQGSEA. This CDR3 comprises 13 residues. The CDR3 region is CSVEEWGKGTQYF. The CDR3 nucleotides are TGCAGCGTTGAAGAATGGGGTAAGGGGACCCAGTACTTC.

CDR3 DNA sequence: TGCAGTGCTTTAGGGGGCAGGGTGGATAACTATGGCTACACCTTC. Translation: CSALGGRVDNYGYTF. The rearrangement uses TRBV20-1 and TRBJ1-2, with 7 positions matching TRBD1. After removal of 5 bases from V and 1 base from J, the junction contained 10 bases not matched to a gene. Germline CDR1 reads DFQATT; CDR2 reads SNEGSKA (reference sequence). This CDR3 has 15 residues.

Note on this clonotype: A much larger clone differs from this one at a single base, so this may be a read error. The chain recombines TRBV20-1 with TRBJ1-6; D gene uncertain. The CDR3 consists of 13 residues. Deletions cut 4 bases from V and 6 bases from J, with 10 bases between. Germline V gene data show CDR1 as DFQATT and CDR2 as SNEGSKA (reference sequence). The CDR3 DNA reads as TGCAGTGCTAAAGACGGTGTTAATTCACCCCTCCACTTT. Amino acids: CSAKDGVNSPLHF.

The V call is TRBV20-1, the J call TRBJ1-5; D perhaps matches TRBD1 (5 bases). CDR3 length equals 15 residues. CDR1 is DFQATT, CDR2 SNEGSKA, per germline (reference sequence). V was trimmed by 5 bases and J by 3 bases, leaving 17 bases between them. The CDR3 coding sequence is TGCAGTGCTCGGGGACTAGCCGCGACCAATCAGCCCCAGCATTTT. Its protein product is CSARGLAATNQPQHF.